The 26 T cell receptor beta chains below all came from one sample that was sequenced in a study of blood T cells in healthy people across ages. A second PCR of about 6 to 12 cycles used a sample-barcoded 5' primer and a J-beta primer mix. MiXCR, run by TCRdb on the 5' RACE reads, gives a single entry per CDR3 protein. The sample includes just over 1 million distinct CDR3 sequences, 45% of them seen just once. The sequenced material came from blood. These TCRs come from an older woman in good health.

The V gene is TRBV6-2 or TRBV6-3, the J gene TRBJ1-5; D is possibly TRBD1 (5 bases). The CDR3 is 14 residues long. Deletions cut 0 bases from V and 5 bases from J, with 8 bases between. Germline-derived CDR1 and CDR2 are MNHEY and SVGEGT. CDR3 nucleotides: TGTGCCAGCAGTTACTCGGCAGGGTATCAGCCCCAGCATTTT. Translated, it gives CASSYSAGYQPQHF.

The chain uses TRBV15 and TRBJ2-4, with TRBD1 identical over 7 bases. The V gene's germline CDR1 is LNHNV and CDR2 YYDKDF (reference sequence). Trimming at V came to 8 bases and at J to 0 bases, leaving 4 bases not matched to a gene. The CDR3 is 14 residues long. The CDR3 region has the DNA TGTGCCACCTCGGGACAGCTAGCCAAAAACATTCAGTACTTC. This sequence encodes CATSGQLAKNIQYF.

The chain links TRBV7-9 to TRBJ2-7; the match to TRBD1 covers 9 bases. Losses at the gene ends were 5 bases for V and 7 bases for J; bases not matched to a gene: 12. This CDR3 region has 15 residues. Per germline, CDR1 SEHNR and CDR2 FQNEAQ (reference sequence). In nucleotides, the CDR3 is TGTGCCAGCAGCCAGGGGACAGGGAGTCTACAGGAGCAGTACTTC. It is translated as CASSQGTGSLQEQYF. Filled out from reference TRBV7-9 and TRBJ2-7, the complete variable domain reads DTGVSQNPRHKITKRGQNVTFRCDPISEHNRLYWYRQTLGQGPEFLTYFQNEAQLEKSRLLSDRFSAERPKGSFSTLEIQRTEQGDSAMYLCASSQGTGSLQEQYFGPGTRLTVT.

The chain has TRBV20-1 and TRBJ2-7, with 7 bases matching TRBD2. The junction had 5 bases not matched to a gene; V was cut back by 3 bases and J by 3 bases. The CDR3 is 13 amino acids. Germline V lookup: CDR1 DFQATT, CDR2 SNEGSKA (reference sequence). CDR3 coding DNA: TGCAGTGCTAGTGGACTAGACCACTACGAGCAGTACTTC. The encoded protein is CSASGLDHYEQYF.

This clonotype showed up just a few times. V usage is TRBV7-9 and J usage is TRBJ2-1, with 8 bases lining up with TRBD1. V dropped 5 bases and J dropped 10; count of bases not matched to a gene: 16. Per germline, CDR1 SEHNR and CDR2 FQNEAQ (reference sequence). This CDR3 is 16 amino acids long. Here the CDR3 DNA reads TGTGCCAGCAGCCCCAGGGGGCGCAGGACCTCAGAGGAGCAGTTCTTC. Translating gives CASSPRGRRTSEEQFF.

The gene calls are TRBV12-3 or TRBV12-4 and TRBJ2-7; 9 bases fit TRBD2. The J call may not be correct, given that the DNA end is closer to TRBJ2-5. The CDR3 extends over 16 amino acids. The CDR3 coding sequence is TGTGCCAGCAGTTTATTTCGAGCGGGAGGCCAAGAGACCCAGTACTTC. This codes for CASSLFRAGGQETQYF.

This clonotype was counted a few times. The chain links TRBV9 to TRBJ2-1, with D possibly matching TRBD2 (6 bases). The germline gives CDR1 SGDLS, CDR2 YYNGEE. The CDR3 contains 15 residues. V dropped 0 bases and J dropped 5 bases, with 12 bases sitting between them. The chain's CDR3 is CASSVEGTSNNEQFF. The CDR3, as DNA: TGTGCCAGCAGCGTAGAGGGGACTTCGAACAATGAGCAGTTCTTC.

The CDR3 spells CASSEINQPQHF. In DNA form, the CDR3 reads TGTGCCAGCAGTGAAATCAATCAGCCCCAGCATTTT. The V gene is TRBV6-1, the J gene TRBJ1-5; D not resolved. Germline CDR1 MNHNS, CDR2 SASEGT. V gave up 2 bases and J gave up 3 bases, with 2 bases separating them. The CDR3 extends over 12 amino acids.

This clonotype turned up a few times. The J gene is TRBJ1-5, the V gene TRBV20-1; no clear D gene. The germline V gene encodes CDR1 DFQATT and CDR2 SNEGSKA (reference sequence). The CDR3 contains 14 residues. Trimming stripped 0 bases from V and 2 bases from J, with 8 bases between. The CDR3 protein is CSARDWAGNQPQHF. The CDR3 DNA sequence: TGCAGTGCTAGAGATTGGGCAGGCAATCAGCCCCAGCATTTT.

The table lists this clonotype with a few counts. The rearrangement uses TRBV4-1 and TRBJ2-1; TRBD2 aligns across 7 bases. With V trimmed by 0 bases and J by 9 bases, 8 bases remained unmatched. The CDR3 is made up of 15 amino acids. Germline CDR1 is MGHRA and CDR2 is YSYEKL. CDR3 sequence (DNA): TGCGCCAGCAGCCAAGAAGGGGAGGGCCGTAGTGAGCAGTTCTTC. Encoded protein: CASSQEGEGRSEQFF.

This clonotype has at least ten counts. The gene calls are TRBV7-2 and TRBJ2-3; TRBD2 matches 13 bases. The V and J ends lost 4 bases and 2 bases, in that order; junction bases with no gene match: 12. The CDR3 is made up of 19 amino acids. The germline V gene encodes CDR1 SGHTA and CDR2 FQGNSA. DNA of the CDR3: TGTGCCAGCAGCTCTAACACTAGCGGGAGGGCCTTCCCCACAGATACGCAGTATTTT. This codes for CASSSNTSGRAFPTDTQYF. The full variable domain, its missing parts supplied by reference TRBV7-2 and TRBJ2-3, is GAGVSQSPSNKVTEKGKDVELRCDPISGHTALYWYRQSLGQGLEFLIYFQGNSAPDKSGLPSDRFSAERTGGSVSTLTIQRTQQEDSAVYLCASSSNTSGRAFPTDTQYFGPGTRLTVL.

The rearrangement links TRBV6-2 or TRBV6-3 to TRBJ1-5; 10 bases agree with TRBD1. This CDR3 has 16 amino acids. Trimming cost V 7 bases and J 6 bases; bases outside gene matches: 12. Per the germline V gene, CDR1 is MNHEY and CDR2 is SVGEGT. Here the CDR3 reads CASTHNRGTGVQPQHF. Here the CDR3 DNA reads TGTGCCAGCACCCACAATCGCGGGACAGGGGTTCAGCCCCAGCATTTT.

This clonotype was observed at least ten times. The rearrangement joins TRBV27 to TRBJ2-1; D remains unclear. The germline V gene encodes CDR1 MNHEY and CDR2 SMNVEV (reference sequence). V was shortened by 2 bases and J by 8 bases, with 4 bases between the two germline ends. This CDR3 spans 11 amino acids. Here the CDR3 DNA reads TGTGCCAGCAGTTTAGGGCATGAGCAGTTCTTC. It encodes CASSLGHEQFF.

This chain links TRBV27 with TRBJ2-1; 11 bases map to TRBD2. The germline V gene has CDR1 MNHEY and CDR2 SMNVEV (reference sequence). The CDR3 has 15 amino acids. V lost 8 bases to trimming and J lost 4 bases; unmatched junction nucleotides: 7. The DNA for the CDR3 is TGTGCCAGCGGCCCCGGGACTAGCGGTTACAATGAGCAGTTCTTC. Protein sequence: CASGPGTSGYNEQFF.

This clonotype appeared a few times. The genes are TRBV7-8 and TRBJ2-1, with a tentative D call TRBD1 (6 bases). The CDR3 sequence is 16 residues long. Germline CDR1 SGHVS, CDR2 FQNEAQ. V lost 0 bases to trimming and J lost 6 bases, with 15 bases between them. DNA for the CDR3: TGTGCCAGCAGCTTAGCGAGCGGAGTGGGGGCCAATGAGCAGTTCTTC. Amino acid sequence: CASSLASGVGANEQFF. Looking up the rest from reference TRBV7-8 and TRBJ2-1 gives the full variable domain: GAGVSQSPRYKVAKRGQDVALRCDPISGHVSLFWYQQALGQGPEFLTYFQNEAQLDKSGLPSDRFFAERPEGSVSTLKIQRTQQEDSAVYLCASSLASGVGANEQFFGPGTRLTVL.

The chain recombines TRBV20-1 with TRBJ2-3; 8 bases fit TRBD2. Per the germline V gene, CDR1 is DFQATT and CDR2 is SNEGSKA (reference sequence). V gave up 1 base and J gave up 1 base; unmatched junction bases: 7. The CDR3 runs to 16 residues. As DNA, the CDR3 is TGCAGTGCTAGAGTCCCCGGGACTAGGGGCACAGATACGCAGTATTTT. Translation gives CSARVPGTRGTDTQYF.

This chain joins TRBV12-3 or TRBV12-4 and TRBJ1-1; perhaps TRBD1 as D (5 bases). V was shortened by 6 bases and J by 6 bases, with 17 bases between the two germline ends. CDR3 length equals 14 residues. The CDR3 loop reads CASSLFGGMAEAFF. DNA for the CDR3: TGTGCCAGCAGCCTCTTTGGGGGGATGGCTGAAGCTTTCTTT.

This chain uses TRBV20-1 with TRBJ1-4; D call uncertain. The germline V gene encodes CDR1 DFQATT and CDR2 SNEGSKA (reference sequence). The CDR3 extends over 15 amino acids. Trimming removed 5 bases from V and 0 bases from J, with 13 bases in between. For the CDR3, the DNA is TGCAGTGCTCCCCCCGTGGGAGCAACTAATGAAAAACTGTTTTTT. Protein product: CSAPPVGATNEKLFF.

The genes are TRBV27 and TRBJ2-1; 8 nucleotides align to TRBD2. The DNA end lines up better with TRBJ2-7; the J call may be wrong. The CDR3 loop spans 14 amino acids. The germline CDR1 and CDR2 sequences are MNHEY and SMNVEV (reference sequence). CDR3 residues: CASSLPGGLNEQYF. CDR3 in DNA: TGTGCCAGCAGTTTACCGGGGGGGCTCAATGAGCAGTACTTC.

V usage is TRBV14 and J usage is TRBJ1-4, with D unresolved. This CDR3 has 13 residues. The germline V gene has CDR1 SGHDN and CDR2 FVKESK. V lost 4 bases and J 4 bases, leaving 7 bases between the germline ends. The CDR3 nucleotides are TGTGCCAGCAGCCGACGGATTAATGAAAAACTGTTTTTT. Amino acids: CASSRRINEKLFF.

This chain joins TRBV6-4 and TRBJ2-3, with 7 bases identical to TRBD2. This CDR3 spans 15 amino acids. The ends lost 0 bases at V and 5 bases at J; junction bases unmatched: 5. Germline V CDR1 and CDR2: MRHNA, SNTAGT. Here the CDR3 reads CASSDSGLGKDTQYF. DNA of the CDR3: TGTGCCAGCAGTGACTCTGGACTAGGGAAAGATACGCAGTATTTT.

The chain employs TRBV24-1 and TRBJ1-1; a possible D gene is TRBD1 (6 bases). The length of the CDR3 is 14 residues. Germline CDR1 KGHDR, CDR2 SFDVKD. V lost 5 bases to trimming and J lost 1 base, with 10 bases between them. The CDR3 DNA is TGTGCCACCAGTGGAACAGGGAGGAACACTGAAGCTTTCTTT. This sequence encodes CATSGTGRNTEAFF.

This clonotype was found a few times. CDR3 in DNA: TGTGCCAGCAGCCTTGGGACTGAGAACCTCCACTTT. This translates into CASSLGTENLHF. This chain uses TRBV9 with TRBJ1-6, with D possibly TRBD1 on 5 matching bases. The CDR3 is made up of 12 amino acids. Trimming shortened V by 4 bases and J by 15 bases, and 14 bases separated the two germline ends. The germline gives CDR1 SGDLS, CDR2 YYNGEE.

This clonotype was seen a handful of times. CDR3 sequence (DNA): TGTGCCATCAGTGATGTGACGGGAGGTAGGAATGAGCAGTTCTTC. Residues: CAISDVTGGRNEQFF. The chain couples TRBV10-3 to TRBJ2-1; 7 bases match TRBD2. Per the germline V gene, CDR1 is ENHRY and CDR2 is SYGVKD. The CDR3 spans 15 residues. The trim removed 3 bases at V and 7 bases at J, leaving 9 bases unmatched.

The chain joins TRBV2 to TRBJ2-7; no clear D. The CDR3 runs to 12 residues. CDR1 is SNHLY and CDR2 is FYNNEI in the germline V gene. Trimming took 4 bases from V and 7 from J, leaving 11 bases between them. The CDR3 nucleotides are TGTGCCAGCAGTGGAGAAAGAAGTGAGCAGTACTTC. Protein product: CASSGERSEQYF.

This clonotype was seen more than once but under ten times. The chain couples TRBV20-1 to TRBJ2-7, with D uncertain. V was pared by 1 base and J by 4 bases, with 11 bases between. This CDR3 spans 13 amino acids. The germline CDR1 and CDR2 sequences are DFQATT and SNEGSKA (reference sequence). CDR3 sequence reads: CSARGLVGYEQYF. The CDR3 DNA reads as TGCAGTGCTAGAGGGCTGGTGGGGTACGAGCAGTACTTC.